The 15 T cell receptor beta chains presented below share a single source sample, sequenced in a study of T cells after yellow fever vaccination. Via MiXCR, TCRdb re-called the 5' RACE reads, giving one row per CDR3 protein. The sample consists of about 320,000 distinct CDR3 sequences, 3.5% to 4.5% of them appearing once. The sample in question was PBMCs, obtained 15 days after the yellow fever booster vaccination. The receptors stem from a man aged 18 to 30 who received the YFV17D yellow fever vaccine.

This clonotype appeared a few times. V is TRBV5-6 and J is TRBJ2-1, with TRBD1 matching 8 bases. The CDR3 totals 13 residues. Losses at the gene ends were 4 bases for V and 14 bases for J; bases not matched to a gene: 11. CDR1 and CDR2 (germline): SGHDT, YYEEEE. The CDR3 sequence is CASSQNRDRLKFF. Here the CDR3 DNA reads TGTGCCAGCAGCCAGAACCGGGACAGGCTGAAGTTCTTC.

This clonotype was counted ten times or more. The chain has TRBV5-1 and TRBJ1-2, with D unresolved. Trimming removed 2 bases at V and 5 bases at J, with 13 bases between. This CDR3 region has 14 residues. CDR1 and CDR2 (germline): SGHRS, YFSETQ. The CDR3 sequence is CASSFVGNLYGYTF. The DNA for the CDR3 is TGCGCCAGCAGCTTTGTCGGTAACCTTTATGGCTACACCTTC.

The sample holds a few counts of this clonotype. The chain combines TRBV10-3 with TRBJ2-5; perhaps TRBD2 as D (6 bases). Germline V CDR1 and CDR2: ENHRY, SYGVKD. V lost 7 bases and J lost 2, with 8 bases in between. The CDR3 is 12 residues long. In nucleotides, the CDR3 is TGTGCCATCAAGGGGACTCAAGAGACCCAGTACTTC. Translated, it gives CAIKGTQETQYF.

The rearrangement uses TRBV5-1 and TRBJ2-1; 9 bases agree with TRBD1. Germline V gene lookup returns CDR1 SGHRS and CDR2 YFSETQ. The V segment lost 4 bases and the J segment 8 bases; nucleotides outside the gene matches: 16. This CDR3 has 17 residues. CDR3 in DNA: TGCGCCAGCAGCCCACCCAGGTGGGACAGGGTATTATATGAGCAGTTCTTC. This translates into CASSPPRWDRVLYEQFF.

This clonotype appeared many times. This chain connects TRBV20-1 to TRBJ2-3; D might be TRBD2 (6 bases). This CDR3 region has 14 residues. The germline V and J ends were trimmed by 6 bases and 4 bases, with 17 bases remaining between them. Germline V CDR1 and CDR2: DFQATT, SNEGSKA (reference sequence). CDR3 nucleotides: TGCAGTGCCCCCGGCGAGCGGGCCTCAGATACGCAGTATTTT. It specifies CSAPGERASDTQYF.

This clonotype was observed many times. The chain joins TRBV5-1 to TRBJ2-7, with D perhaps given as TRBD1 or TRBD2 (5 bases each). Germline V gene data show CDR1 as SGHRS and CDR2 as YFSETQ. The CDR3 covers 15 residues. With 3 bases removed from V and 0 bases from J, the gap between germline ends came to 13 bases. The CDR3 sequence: CASSWGIGDSYEQYF. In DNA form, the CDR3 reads TGCGCCAGCAGCTGGGGGATTGGAGACTCCTACGAGCAGTACTTC. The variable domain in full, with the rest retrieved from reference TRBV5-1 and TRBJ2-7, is KAGVTQTPRYLIKTRGQQVTLSCSPISGHRSVSWYQQTPGQGLQFLFEYFSETQRNKGNFPGRFSGRQFSNSRSEMNVSTLELGDSALYLCASSWGIGDSYEQYFGPGTRLTVT.

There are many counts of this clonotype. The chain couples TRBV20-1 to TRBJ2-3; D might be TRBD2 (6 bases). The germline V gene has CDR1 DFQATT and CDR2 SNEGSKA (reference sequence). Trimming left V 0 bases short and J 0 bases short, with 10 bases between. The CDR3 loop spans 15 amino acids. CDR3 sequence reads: CSARDLGTSTDTQYF. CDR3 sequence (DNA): TGCAGTGCTAGAGATCTCGGGACTAGCACAGATACGCAGTATTTT.

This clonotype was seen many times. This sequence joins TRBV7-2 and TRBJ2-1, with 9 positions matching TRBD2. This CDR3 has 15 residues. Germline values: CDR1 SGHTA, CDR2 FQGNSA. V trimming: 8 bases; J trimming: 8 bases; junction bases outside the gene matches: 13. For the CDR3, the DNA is TGTGCCAGCCGATTGCTCAGCGGGGGGCAGGATGAGCAGTTCTTC. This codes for CASRLLSGGQDEQFF.

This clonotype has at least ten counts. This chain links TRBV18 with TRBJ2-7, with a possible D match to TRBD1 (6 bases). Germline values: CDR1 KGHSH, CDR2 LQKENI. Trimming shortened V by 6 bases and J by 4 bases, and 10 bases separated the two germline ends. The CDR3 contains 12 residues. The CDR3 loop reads CASSLTGYEQYV. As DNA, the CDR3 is TGTGCCAGCTCGCTAACAGGGTACGAGCAGTACGTC.

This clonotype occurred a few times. The CDR3 spells CASSPTQGNYGYTF. As DNA, the CDR3 is TGTGCCAGCTCACCGACGCAGGGGAACTATGGCTACACCTTC. The chain links TRBV18 to TRBJ1-2; weak D call: TRBD1 (6 bases). There are 14 residues in the CDR3. V was pared by 3 bases and J by 2 bases, with 10 bases between. Looked up from germline, CDR1 is KGHSH and CDR2 is LQKENI.

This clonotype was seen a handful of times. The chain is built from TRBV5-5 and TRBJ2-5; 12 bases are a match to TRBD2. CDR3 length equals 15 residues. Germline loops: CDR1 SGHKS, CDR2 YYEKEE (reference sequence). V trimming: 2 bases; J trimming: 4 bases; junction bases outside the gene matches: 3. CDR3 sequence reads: CASSLASGGAETQYF. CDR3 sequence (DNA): TGTGCCAGCAGCTTAGCTAGCGGGGGGGCAGAGACCCAGTACTTC.

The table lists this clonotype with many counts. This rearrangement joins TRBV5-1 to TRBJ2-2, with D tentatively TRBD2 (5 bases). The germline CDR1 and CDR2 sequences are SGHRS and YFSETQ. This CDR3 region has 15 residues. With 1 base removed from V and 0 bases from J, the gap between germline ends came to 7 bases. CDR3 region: CASSLSGTNTGELFF. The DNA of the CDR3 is TGCGCCAGCAGCTTGTCGGGGACGAACACCGGGGAGCTGTTTTTT.

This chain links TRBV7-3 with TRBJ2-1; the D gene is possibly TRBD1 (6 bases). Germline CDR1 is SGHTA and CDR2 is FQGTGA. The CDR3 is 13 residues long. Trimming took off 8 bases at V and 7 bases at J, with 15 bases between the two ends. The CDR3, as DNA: TGTGCCAGCGGGGCAGGGGTTTCTAATGAGCAGTTCTTC. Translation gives CASGAGVSNEQFF.

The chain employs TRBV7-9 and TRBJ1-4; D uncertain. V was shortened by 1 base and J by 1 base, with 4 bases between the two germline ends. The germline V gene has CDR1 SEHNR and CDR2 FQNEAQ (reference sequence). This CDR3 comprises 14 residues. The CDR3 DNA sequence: TGTGCCAGCAGCTTAGAACGAACTAATGAAAAACTGTTTTTT. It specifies CASSLERTNEKLFF.

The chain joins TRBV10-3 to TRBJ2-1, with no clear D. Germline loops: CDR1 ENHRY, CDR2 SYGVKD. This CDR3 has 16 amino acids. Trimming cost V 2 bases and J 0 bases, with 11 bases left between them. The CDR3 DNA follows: TGTGCCATCAGTGAGCGCCAGGACCACTCCTACAATGAGCAGTTCTTC. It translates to CAISERQDHSYNEQFF.